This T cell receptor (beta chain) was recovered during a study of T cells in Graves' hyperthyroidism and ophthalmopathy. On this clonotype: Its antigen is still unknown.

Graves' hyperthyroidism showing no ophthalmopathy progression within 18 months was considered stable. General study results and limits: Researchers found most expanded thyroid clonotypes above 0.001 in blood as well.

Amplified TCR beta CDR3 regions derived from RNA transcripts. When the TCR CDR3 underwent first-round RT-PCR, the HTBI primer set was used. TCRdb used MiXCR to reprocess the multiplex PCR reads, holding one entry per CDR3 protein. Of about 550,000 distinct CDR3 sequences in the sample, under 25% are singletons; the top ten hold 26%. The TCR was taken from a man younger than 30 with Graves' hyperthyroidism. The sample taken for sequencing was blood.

CDR3 in amino acids: CASIPTSGQTAGELFF. The CDR3 region has the DNA TGTGCCAGCATTCCGACTAGCGGACAAACCGCCGGGGAGCTGTTTTTT. This chain joins TRBV12-3 or TRBV12-4 and TRBJ2-2; 9 nucleotides align to TRBD2. The V and J ends lost 7 bases and 6 bases, in that order; junction bases with no gene match: 12. The CDR3 totals 16 residues.